This T cell receptor beta chain was documented in a study of cytomegalovirus exposure and HLA in healthy donors (dated by TCRdb to about 2017). General notes on the study: According to an earlier analysis of around 600 of the donors, 150 million to 200 million T cells yielded some 110 million unique TCR beta sequences and 276 Gb of sequence data. An early release covering some 640 HLA-typed donors comprised roughly 300 gigabases of sequencing data and around 80 million unique TCR sequences. The genetic ancestry cluster associated with self-reported Caucasian donors included roughly four fifths of the roughly 380 genotyped donors. The study aimed to test whether cataloging public T cell receptors could reveal signatures of past pathogen exposure. The study used immunosequencing to profile the T cell repertoires of around 600 subjects and linked those repertoires to cytomegalovirus serostatus. In addition to the first cohort of around 670 subjects, a separate validation cohort of approximately 130 different subjects was used. To predict cytomegalovirus infection status, the study combined high-throughput TCR immunosequencing, statistical association of individual TCRs with disease status, and machine learning. A later analysis re-examined previously published TCR beta repertoires from around 670 donors and added high-resolution HLA genotyping to investigate patterns of TCR occurrence. Rather than using new phenotypic data, the later analysis identified candidate immune exposures from TCR beta sequences and from how often those sequences occurred across donors. In an earlier analysis of roughly 580 of the donors, high-throughput TCR beta sequencing was used to judge whether each TCR beta V gene segment behaved as functional or pseudogenic. Alongside the repertoire data, information on donor age, sex, ethnicity and CMV serostatus was compiled. A later genetic analysis took genome-wide SNP genotypes for about 55% of the 666 donors and used that subset as a discovery cohort. All discovery cohort repertoires had been generated using a single sequencing platform. Both class I and class II loci were covered by HLA typing, at four-digit resolution. Typing coverage differed by locus: A, B, C, DRB1 and DQB1 were typed in about 629-640 donors, DQA1 in 522, DPA1 in 600 to 610, and DPB1 in around 490. Roughly 5 DR-DQ haplotypes were treated as single units for association and clustering because of strong linkage in the cohort. Among 398 genotyped donors of the cohort, an average of about 240,000 unique TCR beta nucleotide sequences were sequenced per donor, approximately 20% of them non-productive.

The library relied on the immunoSEQ multiplex PCR assay. For the multiplex PCR, a mixture combining 60 forward primers for TCR Vbeta segments and 13 reverse primers for TCR Jbeta segments was used. A multiplex PCR assay on genomic DNA amplified the CDR3 region of rearranged TCR beta genes. On the Illumina HiSeq System, the amplified TCR beta libraries were sequenced as 87-base-pair reads. For the original study's pipeline: A later analysis tallied approximately 87 million unique TCR beta chains across the 700 or so repertoires, and about 10 million of those chains were shared by two or more donors. Raw reads were error-corrected and collapsed into unique sequences by a nearest-neighbor algorithm in which closely related sequences were merged to remove PCR and sequencing errors. V, D and J gene segments were assigned by aligning CDR3 sequences to IMGT reference sequences. Each retained sequence needed at least a six-nucleotide match to both a V gene segment and a J gene segment. Rearrangements were called productive when the CDR3 lacked stop codons and stayed in frame with V and J; all others were non-productive. CDR3 was defined by IMGT convention, running from the second conserved V-encoded cysteine to the conserved J-encoded phenylalanine. Sequences without an unambiguous match to a single V gene segment were excluded from the earlier analysis of several hundred of the donors. An earlier analysis of almost 600 of the donors classified V segments as functional when productive rearrangements were above 56.7% and as segregating when the standard deviation between donors was above 5%. A statistical classification framework was developed to diagnose cytomegalovirus status using the catalog of TCR beta chain sequences. In a later analysis, V and J genes were assigned by comparing TCR nucleotide sequences against IMGT/GENE-DB human TR gene sequences. In a later analysis, CDR3 sequences and most-parsimonious VDJ recombination scenarios were assigned using the TCRdist pipeline. In a later analysis, every TCR beta chain was defined by the combination of its CDR3 amino acid sequence and its V-gene family, and reads without a unique V-gene family were dropped. To address suspected cross-contamination and a sequencing artifact, a later analysis removed 450 to 700 highly shared, low-generation-probability nucleotide sequences. In a later analysis, a clonal expansion index for each public chain was calculated from normalized within-repertoire ranks of inferred template counts. In a later analysis, generation probabilities were computed with a VDJ recombination model fitted to out-of-frame rearrangements, and the resulting probabilities were checked against IGoR. Hypergeometric tests were used in a later analysis to score TCR-TCR, TCR-HLA and TCR-CMV co-occurrence, with a repertoire-size bias correction applied to the TCR pairs. A later analysis estimated false discovery rates by permuting HLA or CMV assignments 20 times. In a later analysis, co-occurring TCRs were grouped with DBSCAN, and TCRdist sequence similarity was added when clustering was performed within HLA-allele-positive subsets. For co-occurrence clustering, repertoires with fewer than 30,000 or more than 120,000 public chains were excluded, along with five or six repertoires with anomalous nucleotide sharing. TCRdb limited this immuneACCESS table to in-frame rearrangements with V and J called. A share of clones is missing; checked studies link under half to unresolved V genes, and the rest is unexplained. Clonal size and the V and J genes are those of that table, whereas D and trimming came from the DNA. For this sample the table gives about 190,000 clones, of which over 70% were detected only once. The ten largest clonotypes hold 3% to 3.5% of the sample.

In this sample, this clone turned up many times. The antigen this receptor binds is unknown. No much larger clone exists at a distance of one base, and base qualities are not known. The CDR3 covers 17 residues, taking in both the cysteine and the phenylalanine. Just CDR3 DNA is preserved here, 51 bases in frame from base 1. V ends up 4 bases short and J 1 base short, with an unmatched junction base count of 9. CDR1 MNHNS and CDR2 SASEGT were looked up in the germline V gene. Study-level results and caveats: Linkage disequilibrium might explain the correlated functional status among segregating V segments, but an unknown experimental factor could not be excluded. Some IMGT-functional V segments, including TRBV6-2 and TRBV6-3, could not be distinguished by the 87-base-pair reads and were therefore excluded. In an earlier analysis of around 600 of the donors, most TCR beta V segments were observed in productive rearrangements about 90% or about 30% of the time, broadly matching IMGT annotations. A later genetic analysis associated a missense DCLRE1C variant with V-gene and J-gene trimming of TCR beta chains, and an independent cohort replicated the association. Immune exposure information for the cohort was limited to CMV serostatus. Because counts were too low, roughly 17 rarely observed V segments, including chromosome 9 orphons, were left out of the earlier analysis of roughly 600 of the donors. A few of the identified cytomegalovirus-associated TCR beta chains were confirmed in vitro to be specific for cytomegalovirus antigens. Most TCR sequences were seen in very few donors, while some public TCRs were found in many individuals. A group of highly shared sequence variants was considered likely to be a technical artifact of the sequencing pipeline. Because some donors lacked HLA typing at each locus, the association tests relied only on the typed subset. In a later analysis, the rate of TCR association differed among HLA loci, with DRB1 alleles having the most associated TCRs and HLA-C alleles having the fewest. A later analysis found that HLA-associated TCR beta chains were more clonally expanded and had lower generation probabilities than equally common non-associated chains. A later genetic analysis reported fewer N-insertions in productive TCRs among donors in an Asian-associated ancestry cluster than the approximately 670-donor mean. A total of roughly 160 TCR beta chains were listed by the study as associated with cytomegalovirus. According to the authors, the approach could potentially be generalized to other disease states and immunological phenotypes. A further reported finding was that TCR beta sequences accurately predicted the HLA-A and HLA-B alleles for most subjects in the first cohort. In a later analysis, 16,951 TCR beta sequences were associated with specific HLA alleles at a false discovery rate of 0.05. In a later analysis, several top co-occurrence clusters were reported to appear linked to parvovirus B19, influenza, CMV and Epstein-Barr virus. In both the original and validation cohorts, the classifier was reported to diagnose cytomegalovirus status with high specificity and sensitivity. Sequencing depth was assumed to be roughly uniform across donors in the presence/absence analyses, though that assumption may not hold. When HLA alleles, especially DR and DQ, strongly co-occurred, attributing TCR associations to individual alleles was difficult. In this cohort, only TCR beta chains were sequenced, and detectable features were limited by the absence of alpha or paired-chain data. A later analysis found that most CMV-associated TCR beta chains appeared HLA-restricted, with HLA associations seemingly driven largely by CMV exposure.

The cohort comprised around 690 healthy bone marrow donors. Cohort members were all nominally healthy when sampled, although unrecorded immune exposures were likely present. The donor tested CMV seropositive and was one of the 289 seropositive cohort members. Each donor provided a peripheral blood sample, and peripheral blood mononuclear cells were used for TCR beta sequencing. Genomic DNA was extracted from the blood cell samples with the Qiagen DNeasy Blood Extraction Kit. Input material: PBMCs. The clonotype originates from a woman aged 25 to 39 in good health and CMV-seropositive. The chain uses TRBV6-1 and TRBJ2-2, with TRBD2 identical over 7 junction bases. The CDR3: CASSVGFGGRNTGELFF. The bases are TGTGCCAGCAGTGTAGGGTTCGGCGGGAGGAACACCGGGGAGCTGTTTTTT.